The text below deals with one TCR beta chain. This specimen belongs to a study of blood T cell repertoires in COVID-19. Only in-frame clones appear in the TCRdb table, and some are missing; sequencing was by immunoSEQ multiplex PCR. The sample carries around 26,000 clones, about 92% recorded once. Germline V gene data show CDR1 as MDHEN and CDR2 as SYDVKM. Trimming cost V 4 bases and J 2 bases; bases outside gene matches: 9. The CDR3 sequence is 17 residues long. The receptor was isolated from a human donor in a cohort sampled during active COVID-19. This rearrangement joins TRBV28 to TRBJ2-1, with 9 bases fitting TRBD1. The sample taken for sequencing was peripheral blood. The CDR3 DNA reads TGTGCCAGCAGTTCAAACCCCCGGACAGGGGCCTACAATGAGCAGTTCTTC. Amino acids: CASSSNPRTGAYNEQFF.